The 21 T cell receptor beta chains listed next were all sequenced from one sample in a study of cytomegalovirus exposure and HLA in healthy donors. Libraries were prepared by immunoSEQ multiplex PCR; TCRdb keeps only in-frame clonotypes and omits some of them. The sample lists 150,000 to 200,000 clones, about 82% occurring once. The sequenced sample was PBMCs. These TCRs come from a woman between 18 and 29 years old in good health and CMV-seronegative.

The V gene is TRBV7-3, the J gene TRBJ1-5, with TRBD1 matching over 10 bases. This CDR3 contains 21 residues. Trimming at V came to 2 bases and at J to 0 bases, leaving 16 bases not matched to a gene. Germline-derived CDR1 and CDR2 are SGHTA and FQGTGA. The DNA for the CDR3 is TGTGCCAGCAGCTTACCGCGAGGGACAGGGGCCAGACATAATAGCAATCAGCCCCAGCATTTT. As protein: CASSLPRGTGARHNSNQPQHF.

V usage is TRBV28 and J usage is TRBJ1-2, with 8 bases that match TRBD1. The length of the CDR3 is 15 residues. V was pared by 3 bases and J by 2 bases, with 5 bases of the junction left unmatched. Germline-derived CDR1 and CDR2 are MDHEN and SYDVKM. CDR3 protein: CASSFMGQANYGYTF. The CDR3 DNA reads as TGTGCCAGCAGTTTCATGGGACAGGCCAACTATGGCTACACCTTC.

The chain recombines TRBV21-1 with TRBJ2-3; the DNA was not compared with TRBD2, the D call given in the table. TRBV21-1 is designated a pseudogene. There are 10 residues in the CDR3. The CDR3 loop reads CASSKLVVYF. The CDR3 DNA sequence: TGTGCCAGCAGCAAACTAGTAGTGTATTTT.

The V call is TRBV5-4, the J call TRBJ1-2, with 7 bases identical to TRBD1. CDR1 SGHNT and CDR2 YYREEE come from the germline V gene (reference sequence). The CDR3 totals 12 residues. After removal of 8 bases from V and 3 bases from J, the junction contained 4 bases not matched to a gene. CDR3 region: CASKGAYYGYTF. CDR3 bases: TGTGCCAGTAAGGGGGCGTACTATGGCTACACCTTC.

This chain links TRBV6-5 with TRBJ1-1; TRBD1 matches at 9 bases. There are 14 residues in the CDR3. The trim removed 7 bases at V and 2 bases at J, leaving 5 bases unmatched. CDR1 is MNHEY, CDR2 SVGAGI, per germline. The CDR3 region has the DNA TGTGCCAGCACCGAGGGACAGGGAAACACTGAAGCTTTCTTT. Protein: CASTEGQGNTEAFF.

For the CDR3, the DNA is TGTGCCTGGAGTCAAAAGGGAGGGGTGAACACCGGGGAGCTGTTTTTT. It translates to CAWSQKGGVNTGELFF. This chain connects TRBV30 to TRBJ2-2; 7 nucleotides agree with TRBD2. The CDR3 spans 16 residues. Germline CDR1 reads GTSNPN; CDR2 reads SVGIG (reference sequence). Trimming removed 2 bases from V and 1 base from J; junction bases left unmatched: 7.

The chain combines TRBV5-1 with TRBJ2-1; 8 positions agree with TRBD2. The CDR3 loop spans 16 amino acids. Germline trimming cut 4 bases from V and 6 bases from J; bases unmatched to any gene: 12. Germline CDR1 and CDR2: SGHRS and YFSETQ. This CDR3 is CASSPERGGWGNEQFF. The CDR3 coding sequence is TGCGCCAGCAGCCCGGAACGGGGGGGCTGGGGCAATGAGCAGTTCTTC.

CDR3 residues: CASLPSHVQGMGPLREQYF. The CDR3 nucleotides read TGTGCCAGCCTTCCCTCCCACGTACAGGGAATGGGACCCCTACGAGAGCAGTACTTC. This chain connects TRBV28 to TRBJ2-7, with TRBD1 as a possible D gene (6 bases). The CDR3 runs to 19 residues. Germline V gene sequence: CDR1 MDHEN, CDR2 SYDVKM. Deletions cut 8 bases from V and 7 bases from J, with 36 bases between.

This clone was observed a handful of times. The chain carries TRBV5-8 and TRBJ1-5; D gene ambiguous. Trimming took off 2 bases at V and 8 bases at J, with 14 bases between the two ends. The CDR3 has 14 amino acids. Per the germline V gene, CDR1 is SGHTS and CDR2 is YDEGEE. The DNA of the CDR3 is TGTGCCAGCAGCTTAAGAGGAGGTGGGGAGCCCCAGCATTTT. The encoded protein is CASSLRGGGEPQHF.

This chain links TRBV27 with TRBJ2-1; TRBD1 matches at 7 bases. The trim removed 3 bases at V and 1 base at J, leaving 6 bases unmatched. The V gene's germline CDR1 is MNHEY and CDR2 SMNVEV (reference sequence). The CDR3 runs to 16 residues. The CDR3 DNA is TGTGCCAGCAGTTTTGTAGGGGGCAGTTCCTACAATGAGCAGTTCTTC. It encodes CASSFVGGSSYNEQFF.

V and J are TRBV11-3 and TRBJ1-1; a weak D match, TRBD1 (5 bases). The V end lost 5 bases, the J end lost 3 bases, and 10 bases lay between the germline ends. Germline CDR1 is SGHNT and CDR2 is YENEEA. The CDR3 runs to 13 residues. As DNA, the CDR3 is TGTGCCAGCAGCGTGGGGGGGGACACTGAAGCTTTCTTT. Protein product: CASSVGGDTEAFF.

The chain joins TRBV11-3 to TRBJ2-3; tentatively, D is TRBD2 (5 bases). The CDR3 has 15 residues. CDR1 and CDR2 (germline): SGHNT, YENEEA. With 2 bases removed from V and 7 bases from J, the gap between germline ends came to 16 bases. CDR3 sequence (DNA): TGTGCCAGCAGCTTAAACTCTTTGACGGGGAATACGCAGTATTTT. Its protein is CASSLNSLTGNTQYF.

The chain links TRBV13 to TRBJ2-3, with 8 nucleotides matching TRBD2. There are 16 residues in the CDR3. J lost 3 bases, V lost 5 bases, and 10 bases had no gene match. Germline loops: CDR1 PRHDT, CDR2 FYEKMQ (reference sequence). CDR3 sequence reads: CASSLIAGKMTDTQYF. CDR3 bases: TGTGCCAGCAGCCTTATAGCGGGAAAAATGACAGATACGCAGTATTTT.

The chain carries TRBV14 and TRBJ2-2; D call uncertain. The CDR3 has 15 residues. Per germline, CDR1 SGHDN and CDR2 FVKESK. Trimming took off 4 bases at V and 5 bases at J, with 14 bases between the two ends. For the CDR3, the DNA is TGTGCCAGCAGCCCAAATTCCCCGAGGACCGGGGAGCTGTTTTTT. Encoded protein: CASSPNSPRTGELFF. The variable domain in full, completed from reference TRBV14 and TRBJ2-2, reads EAGVTQFPSHSVIEKGQTVTLRCDPISGHDNLYWYRRVMGKEIKFLLHFVKESKQDESGMPNNRFLAERTGGTYSTLKVQPAELEDSGVYFCASSPNSPRTGELFFGEGSRLTVL.

The chain couples TRBV6-4 to TRBJ2-1, with a possible D match to TRBD2 (6 bases). Trimming took off 3 bases at V and 0 bases at J, with 9 bases between the two ends. Germline V gene sequence: CDR1 MRHNA, CDR2 SNTAGT. The CDR3 runs 15 residues. CDR3 in DNA: TGTGCCAGCAGTGAAGCGGGCAACTCCTACAATGAGCAGTTCTTC. Its translation is CASSEAGNSYNEQFF.

In DNA form, the CDR3 reads TGTGCCACCAGCGAAGACAGGGGCTCCTACAATGAGCAGTTCTTC. Translation gives CATSEDRGSYNEQFF. V usage is TRBV15 and J usage is TRBJ2-1; the match to TRBD1 covers 8 bases. Germline-derived CDR1 and CDR2 are LNHNV and YYDKDF (reference sequence). Trimming at V came to 5 bases and at J to 0 bases, leaving 3 bases not matched to a gene. The CDR3 is made up of 15 amino acids. Based on the CDR3 plus reference TRBV15 and TRBJ2-1, the full variable domain is DAMVIQNPRYQVTQFGKPVTLSCSQTLNHNVMYWYQQKSSQAPKLLFHYYDKDFNNEADTPDNFQSRRPNTSFCFLDIRSPGLGDTAMYLCATSEDRGSYNEQFFGPGTRLTVL.

This clone was picked up a small number of times. V and J are TRBV6-1 and TRBJ2-5; D is possibly TRBD1 (6 bases). Germline CDR1 MNHNS, CDR2 SASEGT. There are 13 residues in the CDR3. V was cut by 6 bases and J by 3 bases, with 11 bases left in between. The CDR3 sequence is CASRVKGEETQYF. In nucleotides, the CDR3 is TGTGCCAGCAGGGTCAAGGGGGAAGAGACCCAGTACTTC.

The rearrangement joins TRBV27 to TRBJ1-5; no clear D gene. This CDR3 spans 13 amino acids. V shed 8 bases and J shed 4 bases, with 12 bases lying between them. CDR1 is MNHEY and CDR2 is SMNVEV in the germline V gene (reference sequence). CDR3 DNA: TGTGCCAGCTCGGCGACTAATAATCAGCCCCAGCATTTT. Encoded protein: CASSATNNQPQHF.

V is TRBV7-9 and J is TRBJ2-5; 14 nucleotides align to TRBD2. CDR1 is SEHNR and CDR2 is FQNEAQ in the germline V gene (reference sequence). The CDR3 contains 18 residues. The V segment lost 2 bases and the J segment 2 bases; nucleotides outside the gene matches: 7. In DNA form, the CDR3 reads TGTGCCAGCAGCTTAAAGGGGACTAGCGGGAGAGATCAAGAGACCCAGTACTTC. Its protein is CASSLKGTSGRDQETQYF.

V and J are TRBV5-1 and TRBJ2-2, with 7 bases aligning to TRBD2. In germline, CDR1 is SGHRS, CDR2 YFSETQ. V lost 4 bases, J lost 4 bases, and 4 bases stayed unmatched. The CDR3 length is 14 residues. CDR3 residues: CASSRGDATGELFF. For the CDR3, the DNA is TGCGCCAGCAGCCGGGGGGACGCCACCGGGGAGCTGTTTTTT.

A single count supports this clone. The chain has TRBV5-6 and TRBJ2-3; 7 nucleotides line up with TRBD1. The V and J ends lost 0 bases and 4 bases, in that order; junction bases with no gene match: 5. The germline CDR1 and CDR2 sequences are SGHDT and YYEEEE. CDR3 size: 15 residues. The CDR3 loop is CASSLVDRTPDTQYF. The CDR3 region has the DNA TGTGCCAGCAGCTTGGTGGACAGGACCCCAGATACGCAGTATTTT.